This TCR beta chain was identified in a study of metastatic and nonmetastatic thyroid tumors. Study as a whole: Where malignant and benign thyroid patients were concerned, repertoires were compared across blood and tumor or nodule tissue.

Between the trimmed V and J ends, which lost 0 bases and 7 bases, there was a span of 10 bases. Germline lookup yields CDR1 SGHVS and CDR2 FQNEAQ. The CDR3 is 15 amino acids. Prior to thyroid surgery, none of the patients had received any treatment. This clone ranks as medium-sized. Its antigen is unknown. General study results and limits: Reportedly, malignant thyroid tumors had significantly higher TCR beta diversity than benign nodules, in blood and tumor.

Authors' data handling: Variation in CDR3 across clinicopathological groups served as the basis for constructing a distant-metastasis classifier in papillary thyroid cancer. TCRdb ran MiXCR on the PCR reads. These V and J calls derive from TCRdb rather than the authors' analysis. Counted here are about 19,000 clones, roughly 27% occurring once; the ten biggest clones make up roughly 3.1%. This clonotype was obtained from a male donor with papillary thyroid cancer or a benign thyroid nodule (not recorded which). Some clones in this sample may be carry-over from other donors' samples. The chain carries TRBV7-8 and TRBJ1-6; the D is unclear. The sample taken for sequencing was blood. CDR3 sequence: CASSLARHLNSPLHF. The CDR3 DNA reads TGTGCCAGCAGCTTAGCGCGACACCTAAATTCACCCCTCCACTTT.